A selection of T cell receptor beta chains follows, all from one sample in a study of CD4 T cells in relation to SARS-CoV-2 and coronaviruses. Data came from immunoSEQ multiplex PCR; TCRdb stores just in-frame clones and leaves some out. Found here are some 25,000 clones, around three quarters of them singletons; the top ten hold less than 11%. Antigens for these TCRs are unknown. The specimen was CD4+ T cells from PBMCs, cultured in vitro. The receptor set was obtained from a human donor in good health. Both conserved end residues are part of each CDR3. D genes are given only for firm matches. A row's size may be missing; if present it is once, few, many or a size class.

v_gene	len	abundance	d_gene	j_gene	CDR3aa	CDR3nt
TRBV19	16	NA	TRBD2	TRBJ2-3	CASSSRTSGSTDTQYF	TGTGCCAGTAGTAGTCGGACTAGCGGGAGTACAGATACGCAGTATTTT
TRBV5-6	14	once	NA	TRBJ2-4	CASTEVGMENIQYF	TGTGCCAGCACCGAGGTGGGGATGGAAAACATTCAGTACTTC
TRBV28	15	NA	TRBD2	TRBJ2-7	CASSPASGSLHEQYF	TGTGCCAGCAGCCCCGCTAGCGGCTCGCTCCACGAGCAGTACTTC
TRBV4-2	13	few	NA	TRBJ1-1	CASSQETDTEAFF	TGTGCCAGCAGCCAAGAAACGGACACTGAAGCTTTCTTT
TRBV19	15	NA	NA	TRBJ1-6	CASRPPGRHNSPLHF	TGTGCCAGTAGACCGCCGGGACGGCATAATTCACCCCTCCACTTT
TRBV5-6	15	once	NA	TRBJ2-5	CASSLVQAGTETQYF	TGTGCCAGCAGCTTGGTACAGGCGGGGACGGAGACCCAGTACTTC
TRBV4-1	17	few	NA	TRBJ1-1	CASSHGPGRSDNTEAFF	TGCGCCAGCAGCCATGGTCCCGGCCGAAGCGATAACACTGAAGCTTTCTTT
TRBV7-6	15	NA	NA	TRBJ1-2	CASSLMGQGPYGYTF	TGTGCCAGCAGCTTAATGGGGCAGGGGCCCTATGGCTACACCTTC
TRBV7-8	16	few	NA	TRBJ1-2	CASSLEAFREYYGYTF	TGTGCCAGCAGCTTAGAGGCCTTCAGGGAGTACTATGGCTACACCTTC
TRBV4-1	18	NA	TRBD2	TRBJ2-3	CASSRNPSGGAGTDTQYF	TGCGCCAGCAGCCGAAACCCTAGCGGGGGGGCGGGCACAGATACGCAGTATTTT
TRBV30	12	NA	NA	TRBJ1-5	CAWSVSGGVQHF	TGTGCCTGGAGTGTCTCGGGGGGGGTCCAACATTTT
TRBV13	14	once	TRBD1	TRBJ2-7	CASSLRTGPYEQYF	TGTGCCAGCAGCTTACGGACAGGGCCCTACGAGCAGTACTTC
TRBV6-6	14	NA	NA	TRBJ2-7	CASSYRGGNYEQYF	TGTGCCAGCAGTTACAGGGGGGGCAACTACGAGCAGTACTTC
TRBV4-1	16	NA	NA	TRBJ1-5	CASSQEGYASNQPQHF	TGCGCCAGCAGCCAAGAGGGTTACGCGAGCAATCAGCCCCAGCATTTT
TRBV10-3	13	NA	NA	TRBJ2-5	CAISDRGRETQYF	TGTGCCATCAGTGACAGGGGTCGAGAGACCCAGTACTTC
TRBV4-3	16	NA	TRBD2	TRBJ2-7	CASSQSPYSGNYEQYF	TGCGCCAGCAGCCAAAGCCCATATAGCGGGAACTACGAGCAGTACTTC
TRBV11-2	15	NA	NA	TRBJ2-7	CASSLSRTPAYEQYF	TGTGCCAGCAGCTTAAGTCGGACACCCGCTTACGAGCAGTACTTC
TRBV18	15	NA	NA	TRBJ1-4	CASSPPGSLNEKLFF	TGTGCCAGCTCACCCCCGGGCAGCTTAAATGAAAAACTGTTTTTT
TRBV7-8	13	NA	NA	TRBJ1-5	CASSFRDTQPQHF	TGTGCCAGCAGCTTCCGGGACACGCAGCCCCAGCATTTT
TRBV7-7	13	NA	TRBD1	TRBJ1-1	CASSLLSGGEAFF	TGTGCCAGCAGCTTATTATCAGGGGGTGAAGCTTTCTTT